Listed below are T cell receptor beta chains from one sample, sequenced in a study of T cell changes during pregnancy in multiple sclerosis. The protocol was immunoSEQ multiplex PCR, while the TCRdb copy is restricted to in-frame clones and leaves out a portion. The profile covers more than 65,000 clones, with nearly 95% appearing a single time and about 1.2% taken by the ten largest. Sequences were derived from peripheral blood, sampled in the second trimester of pregnancy. These receptor sequences come from a female donor with multiple sclerosis, enrolled in a pregnancy study. The CDR3 runs from the conserved cysteine through the conserved F or W. Fields, in order: clone size, V gene, J gene, D gene, CDR3 protein, CDR3 DNA. D genes are given only for firm matches. The listing skips clone size in some rows; elsewhere it reads once, few, many or a size class.

abundance: NA; v_gene: TRBV7-6; j_gene: TRBJ2-7; d_gene: NA; CDR3aa: CASSLEAGLLIYEQYF; CDR3nt: TGTGCCAGCAGCTTAGAGGCAGGCCTCCTTATCTACGAGCAGTACTTC
abundance: NA; v_gene: TRBV5-1; j_gene: TRBJ2-3; d_gene: NA; CDR3aa: CASSSQRASTDTQYF; CDR3nt: TGCGCCAGCAGCTCCCAGCGGGCTAGCACAGATACGCAGTATTTT
abundance: NA; v_gene: TRBV7-2; j_gene: TRBJ1-2; d_gene: NA; CDR3aa: CASSLAWQNTYGYTF; CDR3nt: TGTGCCAGCAGCTTAGCCTGGCAGAACACCTATGGCTACACCTTC
abundance: NA; v_gene: TRBV29-1; j_gene: TRBJ2-7; d_gene: NA; CDR3aa: CSVADSSYEQYF; CDR3nt: TGCAGCGTTGCAGACAGCTCCTACGAGCAGTACTTC
abundance: once; v_gene: TRBV19; j_gene: TRBJ1-2; d_gene: NA; CDR3aa: CASSIFSGSHGYTF; CDR3nt: TGTGCCAGTAGTATCTTCTCTGGGAGTCATGGCTACACCTTC
abundance: NA; v_gene: TRBV27; j_gene: TRBJ2-7; d_gene: TRBD2; CDR3aa: CASKPGLGISYEQYF; CDR3nt: TGTGCCAGCAAACCGGGACTAGGGATATCCTACGAGCAGTACTTC
abundance: once; v_gene: TRBV18; j_gene: TRBJ1-1; d_gene: NA; CDR3aa: CASSNRAYTEAFF; CDR3nt: TGTGCCAGCTCGAACAGGGCGTATACTGAAGCTTTCTTT
abundance: few; v_gene: TRBV6-4; j_gene: TRBJ1-4; d_gene: TRBD1; CDR3aa: CASPRGAGGSTNEKLFF; CDR3nt: TGTGCCAGCCCTAGGGGGGCAGGGGGATCAACTAATGAAAAACTGTTTTTT
abundance: NA; v_gene: TRBV5-1; j_gene: TRBJ1-1; d_gene: TRBD1; CDR3aa: CASSSGTGLSDTEAFF; CDR3nt: TGCGCCAGCAGCTCCGGGACAGGGCTGTCGGACACTGAAGCTTTCTTT
abundance: NA; v_gene: TRBV7-9; j_gene: TRBJ2-1; d_gene: NA; CDR3aa: CASSIGGADEQFF; CDR3nt: TGTGCCAGCAGCATCGGTGGGGCCGATGAGCAGTTCTTC